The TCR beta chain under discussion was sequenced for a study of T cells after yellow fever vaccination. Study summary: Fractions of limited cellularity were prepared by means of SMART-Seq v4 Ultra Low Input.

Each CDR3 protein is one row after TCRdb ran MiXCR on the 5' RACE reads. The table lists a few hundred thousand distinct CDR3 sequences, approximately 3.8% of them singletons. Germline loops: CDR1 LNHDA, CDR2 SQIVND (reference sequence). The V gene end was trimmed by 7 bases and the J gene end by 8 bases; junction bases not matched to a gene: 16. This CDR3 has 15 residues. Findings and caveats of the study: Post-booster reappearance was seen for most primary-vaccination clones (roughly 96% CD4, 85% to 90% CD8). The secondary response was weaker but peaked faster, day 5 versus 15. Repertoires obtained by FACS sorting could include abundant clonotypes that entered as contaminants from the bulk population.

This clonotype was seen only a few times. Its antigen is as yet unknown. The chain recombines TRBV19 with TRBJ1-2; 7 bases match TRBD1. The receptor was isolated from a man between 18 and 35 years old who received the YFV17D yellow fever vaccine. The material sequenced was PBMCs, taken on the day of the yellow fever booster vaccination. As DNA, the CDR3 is TGTGCCAGTACTCTCTCGGCAGGGGGGCATGCCGGCTACACCTTC. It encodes CASTLSAGGHAGYTF. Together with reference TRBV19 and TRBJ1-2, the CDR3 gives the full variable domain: DGGITQSPKYLFRKEGQNVTLSCEQNLNHDAMYWYRQDPGQGLRLIYYSQIVNDFQKGDIAEGYSVSREKKESFPLTVTSAQKNPTAFYLCASTLSAGGHAGYTFGSGTRLTVV.